By share of the sample, the clone carrying this T cell receptor beta chain is medium-sized (0.01 to 0.1%). The sample is drawn from a study of spatial heterogeneity in lung cancer. MiXCR was run by TCRdb on the 5' RACE reads, yielding one entry per CDR3 protein. The table includes some 10,000 distinct CDR3 sequences, about 8.6% detected once. As for time point: sample taken at primary tumor resection. Whole RNA from tumor, nontumor lung or frozen PBMC was sequenced unsorted. The source was PBMCs, collected at surgery. This sequence was found in a male donor with early-stage non-small cell lung cancer.

CDR3 nucleotide sequence: TGTGCCAGCACGGACAGGGGGACCGGGGAGCTGTTTTTT. Protein: CASTDRGTGELFF. The chain is built from TRBV7-9 and TRBJ2-2; 10 bases are a match to TRBD1. Trimming took 7 bases from V and 5 from J; bases not matched to a gene: 1. Germline values: CDR1 SEHNR, CDR2 FQNEAQ (reference sequence). CDR3 size: 13 residues.